This T cell receptor (beta chain) was identified during a study of T cells in lung cancer brain metastases. The protocol was immunoSEQ multiplex PCR, while the TCRdb copy is restricted to in-frame clones and leaves out a portion. This sample carries 5,200 or so clones, about 85% of them seen once, and the ten largest clones take 9.2%. Germline V gives CDR1 LGHNA, CDR2 YSLEER. The CDR3 is made up of 16 amino acids. Trimming removed 4 bases from V and 4 bases from J; junction bases left unmatched: 5. The specimen sequenced was tumor tissue from a brain metastasis. The chain carries TRBV4-3 and TRBJ2-1; 12 bases fit TRBD2. The sequence derives from a woman aged 45-65 years with non-small cell lung cancer that had spread to the brain. This CDR3 is CASSPRTSGIYNEQFF. CDR3 sequence (DNA): TGCGCCAGCAGCCCACGGACTAGCGGGATTTACAATGAGCAGTTCTTC.